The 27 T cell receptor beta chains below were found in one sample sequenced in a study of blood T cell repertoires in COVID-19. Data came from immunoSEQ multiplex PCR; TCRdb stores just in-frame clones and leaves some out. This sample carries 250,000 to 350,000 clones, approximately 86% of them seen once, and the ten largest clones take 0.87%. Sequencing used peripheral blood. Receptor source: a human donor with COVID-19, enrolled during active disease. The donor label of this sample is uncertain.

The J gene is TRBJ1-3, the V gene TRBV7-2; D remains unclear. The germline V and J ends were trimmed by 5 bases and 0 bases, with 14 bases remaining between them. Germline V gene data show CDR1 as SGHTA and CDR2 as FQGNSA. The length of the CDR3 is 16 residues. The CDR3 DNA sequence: TGTGCCAGCAGCCCAGTAGCGGGGAGCTCTGGAAACACCATATATTTT. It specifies CASSPVAGSSGNTIYF.

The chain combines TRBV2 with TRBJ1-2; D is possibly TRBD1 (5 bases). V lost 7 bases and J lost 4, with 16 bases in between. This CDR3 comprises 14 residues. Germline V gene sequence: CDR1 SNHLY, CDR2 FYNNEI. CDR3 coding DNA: TGTGCCAGCAAATCAGACAGCATCGGCTATGGCTACACCTTC. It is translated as CASKSDSIGYGYTF.

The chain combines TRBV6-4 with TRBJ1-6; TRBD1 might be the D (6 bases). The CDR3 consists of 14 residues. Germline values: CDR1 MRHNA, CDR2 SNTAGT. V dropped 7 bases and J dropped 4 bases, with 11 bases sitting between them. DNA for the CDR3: TGTGCCAGCAAGGGGGAAAGTTATAATTCACCCCTCCACTTT. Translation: CASKGESYNSPLHF.

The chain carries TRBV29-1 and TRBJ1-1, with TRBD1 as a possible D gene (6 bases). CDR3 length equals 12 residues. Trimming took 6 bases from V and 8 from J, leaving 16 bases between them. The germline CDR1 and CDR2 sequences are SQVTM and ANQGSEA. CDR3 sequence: CSVGQTVVEAFF. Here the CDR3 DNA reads TGCAGCGTCGGACAGACAGTGGTAGAAGCTTTCTTT.

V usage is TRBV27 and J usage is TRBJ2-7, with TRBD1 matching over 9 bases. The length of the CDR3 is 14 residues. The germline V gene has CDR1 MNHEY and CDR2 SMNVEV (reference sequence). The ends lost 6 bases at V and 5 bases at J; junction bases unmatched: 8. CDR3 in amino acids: CASSRQGQGNEQYF. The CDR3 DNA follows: TGTGCCAGCAGCCGACAAGGACAGGGGAACGAGCAGTACTTC.

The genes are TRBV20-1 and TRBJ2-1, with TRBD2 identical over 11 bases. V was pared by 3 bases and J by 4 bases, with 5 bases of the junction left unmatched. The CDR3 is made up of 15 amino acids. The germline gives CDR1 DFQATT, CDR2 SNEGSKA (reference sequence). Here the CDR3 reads CSASTSGRGYNEQFF. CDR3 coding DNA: TGCAGTGCTAGTACTAGCGGGAGAGGGTACAATGAGCAGTTCTTC.

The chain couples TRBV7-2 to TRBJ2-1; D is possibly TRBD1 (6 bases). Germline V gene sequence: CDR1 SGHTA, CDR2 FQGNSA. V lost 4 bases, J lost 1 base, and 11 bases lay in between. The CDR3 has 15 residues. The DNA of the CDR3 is TGTGCCAGCAGCTCTGGGGGCCAATCCTACAATGAGCAGTTCTTC. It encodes CASSSGGQSYNEQFF. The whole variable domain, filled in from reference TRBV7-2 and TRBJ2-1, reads GAGVSQSPSNKVTEKGKDVELRCDPISGHTALYWYRQSLGQGLEFLIYFQGNSAPDKSGLPSDRFSAERTGGSVSTLTIQRTQQEDSAVYLCASSSGGQSYNEQFFGPGTRLTVL.

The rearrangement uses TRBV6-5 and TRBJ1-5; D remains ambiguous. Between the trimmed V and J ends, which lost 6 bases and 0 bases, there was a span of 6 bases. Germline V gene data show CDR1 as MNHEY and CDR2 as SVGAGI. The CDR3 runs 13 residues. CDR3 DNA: TGTGCCAGCAGCGGGAGTAGCAATCAGCCCCAGCATTTT. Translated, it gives CASSGSSNQPQHF.

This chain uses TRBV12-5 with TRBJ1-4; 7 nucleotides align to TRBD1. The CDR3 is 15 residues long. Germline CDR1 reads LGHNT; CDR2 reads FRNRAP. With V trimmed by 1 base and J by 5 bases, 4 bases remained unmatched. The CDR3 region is CASGLETGTNEKLFF. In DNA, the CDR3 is TGTGCTAGTGGTTTGGAGACAGGGACGAATGAAAAACTGTTTTTT.

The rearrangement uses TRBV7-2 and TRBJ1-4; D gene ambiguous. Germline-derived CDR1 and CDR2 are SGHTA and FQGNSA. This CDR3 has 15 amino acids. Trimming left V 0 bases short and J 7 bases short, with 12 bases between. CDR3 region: CASSLAPSMSEKLFF. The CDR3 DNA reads TGTGCCAGCAGCTTAGCCCCGTCCATGAGTGAAAAACTGTTTTTT.

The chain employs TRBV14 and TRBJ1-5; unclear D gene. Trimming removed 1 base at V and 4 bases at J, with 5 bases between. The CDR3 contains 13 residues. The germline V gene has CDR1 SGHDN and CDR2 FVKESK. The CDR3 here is CASSQGPNQPQHF. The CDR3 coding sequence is TGTGCCAGCAGCCAAGGGCCGAATCAGCCCCAGCATTTT.

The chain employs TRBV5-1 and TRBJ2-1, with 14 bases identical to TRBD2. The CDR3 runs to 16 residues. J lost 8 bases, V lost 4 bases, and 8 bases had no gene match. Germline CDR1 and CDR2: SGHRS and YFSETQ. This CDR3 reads CASSPPGLAGVYEQFF. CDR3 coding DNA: TGCGCCAGCAGCCCTCCGGGACTAGCGGGAGTGTATGAGCAGTTCTTC.

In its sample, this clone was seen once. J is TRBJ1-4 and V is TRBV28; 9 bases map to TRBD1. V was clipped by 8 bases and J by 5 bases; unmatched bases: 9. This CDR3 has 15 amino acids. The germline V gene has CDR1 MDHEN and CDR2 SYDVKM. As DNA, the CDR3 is TGTGCCAGCGGTGGATTGGGACAGGGAAATGAAAAACTGTTTTTT. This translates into CASGGLGQGNEKLFF.

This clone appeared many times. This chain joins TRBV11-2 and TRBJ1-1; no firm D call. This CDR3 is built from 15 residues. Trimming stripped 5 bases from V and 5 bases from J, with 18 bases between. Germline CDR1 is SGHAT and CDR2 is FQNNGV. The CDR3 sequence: CASSQAGNRRTEAFF. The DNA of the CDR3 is TGTGCCAGCAGCCAAGCGGGCAACCGAAGGACTGAAGCTTTCTTT.

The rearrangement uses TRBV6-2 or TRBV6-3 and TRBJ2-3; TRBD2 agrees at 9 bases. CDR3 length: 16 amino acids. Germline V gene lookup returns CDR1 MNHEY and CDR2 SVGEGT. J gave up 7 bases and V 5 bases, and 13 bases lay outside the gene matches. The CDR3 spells CASSNSGGPVGNTQYF. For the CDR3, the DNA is TGTGCCAGCAGTAATAGCGGGGGCCCCGTTGGTAATACGCAGTATTTT.

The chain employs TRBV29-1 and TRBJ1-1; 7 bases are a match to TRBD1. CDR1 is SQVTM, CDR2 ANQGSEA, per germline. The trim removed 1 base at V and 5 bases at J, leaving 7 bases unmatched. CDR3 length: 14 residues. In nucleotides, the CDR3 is TGCAGCGTTGAAGTCAGAACAGGGGTGACTGAAGCTTTCTTT. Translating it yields CSVEVRTGVTEAFF.

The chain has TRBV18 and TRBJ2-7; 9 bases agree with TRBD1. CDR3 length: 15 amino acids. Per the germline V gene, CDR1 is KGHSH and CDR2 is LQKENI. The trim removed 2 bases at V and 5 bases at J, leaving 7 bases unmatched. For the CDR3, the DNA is TGTGCCAGCTCACCAGGGGGACAGGGTTTCGACGAGCAGTACTTC. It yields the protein CASSPGGQGFDEQYF. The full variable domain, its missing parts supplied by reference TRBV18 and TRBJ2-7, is NAGVMQNPRHLVRRRGQEARLRCSPMKGHSHVYWYRQLPEEGLKFMVYLQKENIIDESGMPKERFSAEFPKEGPSILRIQQVVRGDSAAYFCASSPGGQGFDEQYFGPGTRLTVT.

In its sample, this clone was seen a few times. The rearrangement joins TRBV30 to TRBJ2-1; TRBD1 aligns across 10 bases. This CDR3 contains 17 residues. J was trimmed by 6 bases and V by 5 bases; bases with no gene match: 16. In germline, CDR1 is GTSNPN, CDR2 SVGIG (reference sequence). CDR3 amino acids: CAWVGTGASGTVNEQFF. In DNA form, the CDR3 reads TGTGCCTGGGTTGGGACAGGGGCAAGCGGGACGGTCAATGAGCAGTTCTTC.

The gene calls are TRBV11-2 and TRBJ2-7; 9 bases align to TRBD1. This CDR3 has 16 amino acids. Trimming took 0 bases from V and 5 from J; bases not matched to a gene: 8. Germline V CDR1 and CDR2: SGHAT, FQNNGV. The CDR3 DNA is TGTGCCAGCAGCTTAGACTTGGGGACAGGGTCTAACGAGCAGTACTTC. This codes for CASSLDLGTGSNEQYF.

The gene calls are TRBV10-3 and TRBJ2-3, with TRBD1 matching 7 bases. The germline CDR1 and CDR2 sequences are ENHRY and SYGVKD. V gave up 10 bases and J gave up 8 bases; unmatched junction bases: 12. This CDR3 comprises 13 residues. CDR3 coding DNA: TGTGCCACTAGGACAGGCGTTTATACTACGCAGTATTTT. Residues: CATRTGVYTTQYF.

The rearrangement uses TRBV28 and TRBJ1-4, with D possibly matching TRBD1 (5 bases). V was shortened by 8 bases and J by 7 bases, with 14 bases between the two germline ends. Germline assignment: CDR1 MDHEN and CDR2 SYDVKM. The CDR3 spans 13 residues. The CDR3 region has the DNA TGTGCCAGCCGGGACGGGAGGAGTGAAAAACTGTTTTTT. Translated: CASRDGRSEKLFF. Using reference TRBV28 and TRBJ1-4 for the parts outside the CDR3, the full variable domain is DVKVTQSSRYLVKRTGEKVFLECVQDMDHENMFWYRQDPGLGLRLIYFSYDVKMKEKGDIPEGYSVSREKKERFSLILESASTNQTSMYLCASRDGRSEKLFFGSGTQLSVL.

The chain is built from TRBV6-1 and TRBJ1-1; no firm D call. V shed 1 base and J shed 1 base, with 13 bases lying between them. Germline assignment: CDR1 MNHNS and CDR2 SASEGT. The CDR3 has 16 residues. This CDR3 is CASSEGGGRGNTEAFF. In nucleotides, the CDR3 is TGTGCCAGCAGTGAAGGGGGTGGGCGGGGGAACACTGAAGCTTTCTTT.

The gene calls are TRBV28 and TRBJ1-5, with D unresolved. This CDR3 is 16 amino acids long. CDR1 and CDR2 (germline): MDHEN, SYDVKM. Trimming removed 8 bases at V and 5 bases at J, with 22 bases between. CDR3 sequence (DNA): TGTGCCAGCGGAAGGCTCCGGGTCCTAAGCGATCAGCCCCAGCATTTT. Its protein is CASGRLRVLSDQPQHF.

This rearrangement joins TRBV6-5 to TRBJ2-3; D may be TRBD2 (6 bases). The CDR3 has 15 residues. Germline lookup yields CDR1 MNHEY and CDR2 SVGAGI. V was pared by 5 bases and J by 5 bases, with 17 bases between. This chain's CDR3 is CASSPPGVFEDTQYF. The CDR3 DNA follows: TGTGCCAGCAGTCCACCGGGGGTTTTCGAAGATACGCAGTATTTT.

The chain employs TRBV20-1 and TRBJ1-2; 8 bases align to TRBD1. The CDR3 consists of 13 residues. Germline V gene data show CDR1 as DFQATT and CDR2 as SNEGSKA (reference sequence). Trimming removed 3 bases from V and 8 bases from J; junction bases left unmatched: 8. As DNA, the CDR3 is TGCAGTGCTAGTTTACAGGGGGGTTACGGCTACACCTTC. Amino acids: CSASLQGGYGYTF.

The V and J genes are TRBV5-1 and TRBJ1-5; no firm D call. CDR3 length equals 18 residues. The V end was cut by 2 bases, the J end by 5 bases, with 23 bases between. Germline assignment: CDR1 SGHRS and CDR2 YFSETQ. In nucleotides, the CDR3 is TGCGCCAGCAGCTTCATTGGCAACTATATAGAGGGCGATCAGCCCCAGCATTTT. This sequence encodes CASSFIGNYIEGDQPQHF.

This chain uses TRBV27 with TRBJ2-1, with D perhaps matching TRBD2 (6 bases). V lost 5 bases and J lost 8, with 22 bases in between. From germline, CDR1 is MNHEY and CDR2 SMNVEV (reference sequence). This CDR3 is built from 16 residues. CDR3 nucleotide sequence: TGTGCCAGCAGTCGCCCGAGGCGGGGAGGTAAGGATGAGCAGTTCTTC. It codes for CASSRPRRGGKDEQFF.